This T cell receptor beta chain derives from a study of identical twins. Broader study findings: Surplus twin overlap in beta out-of-frame sequences was less pronounced.

The V end was cut by 3 bases, the J end by 6 bases, with 15 bases between. This CDR3 is 14 amino acids long. Per germline, CDR1 MDHEN and CDR2 SYDVKM. TCRdb reanalysed the 5' RACE reads using MiXCR and keeps one entry per CDR3 protein. Altogether hundreds of thousands of distinct CDR3 sequences are present, more than 9% being singletons, with the ten largest covering approximately 7.5%. This clonotype was detected ten times or more. Its antigen is not known. These records were also assigned to another study, of yellow fever vaccine responses in identical twins.

This TCR was sampled from a young woman in good health. The rearrangement joins TRBV28 to TRBJ2-7; D is ambiguous. Sequenced sample: CD8+ T cells sorted from blood. The CDR3 protein is CASSFGRPPFEQYF. The CDR3 DNA follows: TGTGCCAGCAGTTTTGGACGACCACCTTTCGAGCAGTACTTC.